This entry features one TCR beta chain sequence. Its antigen is not known. The record originates from a study of early T cells in non-severe SARS-CoV-2 infection. In germline, CDR1 is MDHEN, CDR2 SYDVKM. This CDR3 is built from 15 residues. Trimming shortened V by 6 bases and J by 6 bases, and 21 bases separated the two germline ends. Study-wide findings and caveats: The matching step, a VDJdb search, favored anti-spike CD8 responses and missed private and CD4 specificities.

TCRdb reanalysed the 5' RACE reads using MiXCR and keeps one entry per CDR3 protein. This table has over 85,000 distinct CDR3 sequences, approximately 17% appearing once. Sequenced sample: whole blood. V gene TRBV28 combines with J gene TRBJ2-7, with D perhaps matching TRBD1 (6 bases). This clonotype was obtained from an adult who was a healthcare worker with PCR-confirmed SARS-CoV-2 infection or an uninfected control (not recorded which). CDR3 bases: TGTGCCAGCAGCCCACCCGGGACAAAAACGGGCGAGCAGTACTTC. Residues: CASSPPGTKTGEQYF.